This section outlines one TCR beta chain sequence together with its context. The antigen remains unidentified. This sample is drawn from a study of OX40 agonist ivuxolimab in advanced cancers. Turning to the study itself: Subjects had a mean age of approximately 60 years, with a range of 23 to 79; more than 70% were male.

This table comes from immunoSEQ multiplex PCR, and its TCRdb copy is limited to in-frame clones, with some not included. The table records about 66,000 clones, 88% of them present only once. The CDR3 length is 14 residues. V shed 0 bases and J shed 6 bases, with 12 bases lying between them. Germline CDR1 and CDR2: SGDLS and YYNGEE. Patients were ineligible given autoimmune disease history or systemic immunosuppression. Study outcomes and limitations: Relative to CD4+ cells, CD8+ T cells on average had more expanded clones.

The sample here was CD4+ or CD8+ T cells sorted from blood, taken in a trial of the OX40 agonist ivuxolimab. The TCR sequence derives from an adult with an advanced solid tumor such as melanoma, head and neck, liver or kidney cancer. The chain links TRBV9 to TRBJ1-1; D uncertain. CDR3 sequence: CASSVGLALAEAFF. In nucleotides, the CDR3 is TGTGCCAGCAGCGTAGGTTTGGCGTTGGCTGAAGCTTTCTTT.